Below, 8 T cell receptor beta chains from the same sample are listed, as sequenced in a study of T cells after yellow fever vaccination. TCRdb recomputed calls from the 5' RACE reads with MiXCR, one row per CDR3 protein. This table holds approximately 340,000 distinct CDR3 sequences, 8.7% found once. The material sequenced was PBMCs, taken on the day of the first yellow fever vaccination. The receptors originated from a man aged 18 to 30 who received the YFV17D yellow fever vaccine.

This clonotype was seen repeatedly, ten times or more. Here the CDR3 DNA reads TGTGCCAGCAGTTATTATAACACTGAAGCTTTCTTT. It is translated as CASSYYNTEAFF. This chain connects TRBV5-5 to TRBJ1-1; no firm D call. The length of the CDR3 is 12 residues. Deletions cut 5 bases from V and 2 bases from J, with 7 bases between. CDR1 and CDR2 (germline): SGHKS, YYEKEE (reference sequence).

This clonotype appeared a few times. The chain carries TRBV5-1 and TRBJ2-3, with TRBD2 matching 11 bases. CDR1 is SGHRS, CDR2 YFSETQ, per germline. The CDR3 covers 15 residues. V was clipped by 0 bases and J by 5 bases; unmatched bases: 2. CDR3 in DNA: TGCGCCAGCAGCTTGGCCGGGACTAGCGGAGATACGCAGTATTTT. Translation gives CASSLAGTSGDTQYF.

This clonotype was counted between two and nine times. The chain uses TRBV20-1 and TRBJ2-5; 8 bases align to TRBD1. The germline V gene encodes CDR1 DFQATT and CDR2 SNEGSKA (reference sequence). The CDR3 is 14 amino acids. J was trimmed by 2 bases and V by 5 bases; bases with no gene match: 7. CDR3 coding DNA: TGCAGTGCTTTCGGACAGGGCGTACAAGAGACCCAGTACTTC. It encodes CSAFGQGVQETQYF.

In its sample, this clonotype was seen many times. The chain carries TRBV19 and TRBJ2-7; 8 nucleotides align to TRBD1. The CDR3 covers 15 residues. Trimming at V came to 4 bases and at J to 1 base, leaving 6 bases not matched to a gene. CDR1 is LNHDA, CDR2 SQIVND, per germline (reference sequence). In DNA form, the CDR3 reads TGTGCCAGTAGTACCCCCGGGACAGGTTCCTACGAGCAGTACTTC. It codes for CASSTPGTGSYEQYF. The whole variable domain, remainder taken from reference TRBV19 and TRBJ2-7, is DGGITQSPKYLFRKEGQNVTLSCEQNLNHDAMYWYRQDPGQGLRLIYYSQIVNDFQKGDIAEGYSVSREKKESFPLTVTSAQKNPTAFYLCASSTPGTGSYEQYFGPGTRLTVT.

This clonotype was seen more than once but under ten times. The rearrangement links TRBV5-1 to TRBJ2-3; 12 bases line up with TRBD2. The CDR3 is 16 amino acids. Germline-derived CDR1 and CDR2 are SGHRS and YFSETQ. The V gene end was trimmed by 1 base and the J gene end by 9 bases; junction bases not matched to a gene: 9. The CDR3 DNA reads as TGCGCCAGCAGCTTGAATTCTGGACTAGCGGGGAACACGCAGTATTTT. Translating it yields CASSLNSGLAGNTQYF.

This clonotype was recorded at least ten times. The V and J genes are TRBV7-3 and TRBJ2-1; 14 bases match TRBD2. The germline V gene has CDR1 SGHTA and CDR2 FQGTGA. The CDR3 runs 15 residues. Germline trimming cut 5 bases from V and 8 bases from J; bases unmatched to any gene: 5. The CDR3 DNA follows: TGTGCCAGCAGCAGACTAGCGGGGGGGTGGGATGAGCAGTTCTTC. Residues: CASSRLAGGWDEQFF.

This clonotype occurred a few times. The chain recombines TRBV29-1 with TRBJ1-2, with 10 bases fitting TRBD1. This CDR3 has 13 residues. The V and J ends lost 8 bases and 4 bases, in that order; junction bases with no gene match: 7. The germline gives CDR1 SQVTM, CDR2 ANQGSEA. The CDR3 DNA is TGCAGCACAGACAGGGGGCGAGGCTATGGCTACACCTTC. Translated: CSTDRGRGYGYTF. Variable domain in full (rest from reference TRBV29-1 and TRBJ1-2): SAVISQKPSRDICQRGTSLTIQCQVDSQVTMMFWYRQQPGQSLTLIATANQGSEATYESGFVIDKFPISRPNLTFSTLTVSNMSPEDSSIYLCSTDRGRGYGYTFGSGTRLTVV.

The chain employs TRBV24-1 and TRBJ2-4, with TRBD1 matching 7 bases. CDR1 is KGHDR, CDR2 SFDVKD, per germline. The CDR3 has 14 amino acids. V trimming: 3 bases; J trimming: 9 bases; junction bases outside the gene matches: 7. In nucleotides, the CDR3 is TGTGCCACCAGTGATGCCCGGGACAGTACCATTCAGTACTTC. It encodes CATSDARDSTIQYF.